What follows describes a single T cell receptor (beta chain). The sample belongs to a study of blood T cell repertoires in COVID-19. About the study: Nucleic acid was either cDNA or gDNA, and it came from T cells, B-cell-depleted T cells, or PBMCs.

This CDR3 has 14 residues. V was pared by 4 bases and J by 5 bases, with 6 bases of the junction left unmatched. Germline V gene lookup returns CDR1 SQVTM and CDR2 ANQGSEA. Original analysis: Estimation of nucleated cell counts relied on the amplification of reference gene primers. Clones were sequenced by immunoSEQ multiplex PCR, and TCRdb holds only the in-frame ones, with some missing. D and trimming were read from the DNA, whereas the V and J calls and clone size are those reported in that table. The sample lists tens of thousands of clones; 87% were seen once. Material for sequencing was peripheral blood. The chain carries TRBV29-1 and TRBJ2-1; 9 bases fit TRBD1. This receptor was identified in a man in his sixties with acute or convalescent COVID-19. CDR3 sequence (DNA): TGCAGCGTTGGACCCGGGACAGGGAACAATGAGCAGTTCTTC. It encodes CSVGPGTGNNEQFF.